Below are 22 T cell receptor beta chains sequenced from a single sample in a study of blood T cell repertoires in COVID-19. The protocol was immunoSEQ multiplex PCR, while the TCRdb copy is restricted to in-frame clones and leaves out a portion. The sample yields around 90,000 clones, 70% to 90% seen once. Sequencing was carried out using peripheral blood. The receptors were gathered from a man aged 45-65 years with COVID-19, enrolled during active disease.

The V and J genes are TRBV6-4 and TRBJ1-1; D gene uncertain. V was trimmed by 7 bases and J by 1 base, leaving 13 bases between them. Germline CDR1 reads MRHNA; CDR2 reads SNTAGT. The CDR3 length is 14 residues. CDR3 protein: CASTSSPGNTEAFF. In DNA form, the CDR3 reads TGTGCCAGCACCTCGTCTCCGGGGAACACTGAAGCTTTCTTT.

The V call is TRBV5-1, the J call TRBJ1-3; D not resolved. V was pared by 0 bases and J by 0 bases, with 7 bases between. CDR3 length equals 15 residues. CDR1 and CDR2 (germline): SGHRS, YFSETQ. Here the CDR3 DNA reads TGCGCCAGCAGCTTGGCCCCCGGCTCTGGAAACACCATATATTTT. Protein: CASSLAPGSGNTIYF.

The chain carries TRBV19 and TRBJ1-5; 12 nucleotides agree with TRBD1. The germline V gene has CDR1 LNHDA and CDR2 SQIVND (reference sequence). The CDR3 is 17 amino acids. V lost 8 bases and J lost 1; bases outside the gene matches: 9. The CDR3 sequence is CASAGTGGFGSNQPQHF. CDR3 DNA: TGTGCCAGTGCGGGGACAGGGGGCTTTGGAAGCAATCAGCCCCAGCATTTT.

The chain links TRBV6-5 to TRBJ2-3, with D maybe TRBD1 (5 bases). V was trimmed by 7 bases and J by 4 bases, leaving 15 bases between them. The CDR3 is made up of 14 amino acids. Germline lookup yields CDR1 MNHEY and CDR2 SVGAGI. The CDR3 DNA sequence: TGTGCCAGCAACCAGGGATGGGGCCCAGATACGCAGTATTTT. Its protein product is CASNQGWGPDTQYF.

J is TRBJ1-2 and V is TRBV4-1, with 8 bases that match TRBD1. This CDR3 spans 15 amino acids. Trimming removed 3 bases from V and 6 bases from J; junction bases left unmatched: 9. Germline loops: CDR1 MGHRA, CDR2 YSYEKL. Here the CDR3 reads CASSHAGGERNGYTF. Here the CDR3 DNA reads TGCGCCAGCAGCCATGCAGGGGGCGAACGTAATGGCTACACCTTC.

On this clone: The junction and the germline gene differ at one end; a read error may be behind it. The DNA of the CDR3 is TGTGCCAGCTCACCCACCCACCAAGACAGGGAATGGGTGGCCTTC. Protein: CASSPTHQDREWVAF. The J gene is TRBJ1-2, the V gene TRBV18; TRBD1 agrees at 7 bases. The CDR3 runs to 15 residues. Per the germline V gene, CDR1 is KGHSH and CDR2 is LQKENI.

The chain carries TRBV28 and TRBJ1-2; TRBD1 agrees at 7 bases. CDR3 length equals 14 residues. Trimming took 7 bases from V and 1 from J; bases not matched to a gene: 6. Germline loops: CDR1 MDHEN, CDR2 SYDVKM. The CDR3 loop is CASIGGGLNYGYTF. Written as DNA, the CDR3 is TGTGCCAGCATAGGAGGGGGCCTTAACTATGGCTACACCTTC.

The gene calls are TRBV7-2 and TRBJ2-1; perhaps TRBD1 as D (6 bases). Germline CDR1 SGHTA, CDR2 FQGNSA. This CDR3 comprises 15 residues. Trimming shortened V by 1 base and J by 3 bases, and 10 bases separated the two germline ends. CDR3 sequence (DNA): TGTGCCAGCAGCTTAGGGGGGCAGGTCTACAATGAGCAGTTCTTC. Its protein product is CASSLGGQVYNEQFF.

This chain joins TRBV10-3 and TRBJ1-1; D is ambiguous. This CDR3 is built from 12 residues. V was pared by 3 bases and J by 4 bases, with 6 bases between. The germline gives CDR1 ENHRY, CDR2 SYGVKD. The CDR3 reads CAISESGTEAFF. The CDR3 DNA follows: TGTGCCATCAGTGAATCCGGCACTGAAGCTTTCTTT.

The gene calls are TRBV7-9 and TRBJ2-1; 10 bases are shared with TRBD2. CDR3 length equals 15 residues. Germline CDR1 is SEHNR and CDR2 is FQNEAQ (reference sequence). V dropped 0 bases and J dropped 9; count of bases not matched to a gene: 5. CDR3: CASSLASGGYGEQFF. The CDR3 DNA is TGTGCCAGCAGCTTAGCTAGCGGGGGGTACGGTGAGCAGTTCTTC.

Notes on this clone: The germline gene is not matched at one end of the junction; a read error may be the cause. The chain employs TRBV3-1 (or the pseudogene TRBV3-2) and TRBJ2-7; TRBD1 matches at 10 bases. The CDR3 runs to 12 residues. From germline, CDR1 is LGHDT and CDR2 YNNKEL (reference sequence). The CDR3 region is CASSLRDRGRVF. The DNA for the CDR3 is TGTGCCAGCAGCCTCCGGGACAGGGGCCGCGTCTTC.

The J gene is TRBJ1-4, the V gene TRBV27; D is ambiguous. CDR1 is MNHEY, CDR2 SMNVEV, per germline (reference sequence). V gave up 4 bases and J gave up 7 bases, with 13 bases separating them. The CDR3 spans 14 residues. The CDR3 here is CASSSLLEAEKLFF. The CDR3 nucleotides read TGTGCCAGCAGTTCCCTCTTGGAGGCTGAAAAACTGTTTTTT.

Only a few counts were recorded for this clone. CDR3 region: CATSIQGQGYQPQHF. CDR3 nucleotide sequence: TGTGCCACCAGCATACAAGGACAGGGATATCAGCCCCAGCATTTT. The chain uses TRBV15 and TRBJ1-5; 8 bases fit TRBD1. CDR1 is LNHNV, CDR2 YYDKDF, per germline (reference sequence). This CDR3 contains 15 residues. The V and J ends lost 4 bases and 5 bases, in that order; junction bases with no gene match: 7. Full variable domain (rest looked up from reference TRBV15 and TRBJ1-5): DAMVIQNPRYQVTQFGKPVTLSCSQTLNHNVMYWYQQKSSQAPKLLFHYYDKDFNNEADTPDNFQSRRPNTSFCFLDIRSPGLGDTAMYLCATSIQGQGYQPQHFGDGTRLSIL.

The DNA for the CDR3 is TGTGCCAGCAGCCAGAGATTGACAGGGGGCGCCAGCACTGAAGCTTTCTTT. Translating gives CASSQRLTGGASTEAFF. The chain employs TRBV3-1 (or the pseudogene TRBV3-2) and TRBJ1-1; 10 bases match TRBD1. The CDR3 totals 17 residues. The V gene end was trimmed by 3 bases and the J gene end by 4 bases; junction bases not matched to a gene: 11. Germline V gene data show CDR1 as LGHDT and CDR2 as YNNKEL (reference sequence).

The CDR3 DNA is TGTGCCAGCAGCCTCTACCGGGACAGGGGTGAAAAACTGTTTTTT. Protein sequence: CASSLYRDRGEKLFF. The chain uses TRBV7-9 and TRBJ1-4; 10 bases are shared with TRBD1. CDR1 SEHNR and CDR2 FQNEAQ come from the germline V gene (reference sequence). The CDR3 length is 15 residues. V gave up 5 bases and J gave up 7 bases; unmatched junction bases: 7.

This rearrangement joins TRBV7-6 to TRBJ2-3; 8 positions agree with TRBD2. Germline CDR1 reads SGHVS; CDR2 reads FNYEAQ. Trimming removed 5 bases from V and 5 bases from J; junction bases left unmatched: 6. The CDR3 has 14 residues. This chain's CDR3 is CASSPGTSLDTQYF. The CDR3 nucleotides are TGTGCCAGCAGCCCCGGGACTAGTTTAGATACGCAGTATTTT.

The J gene is TRBJ2-2, the V gene TRBV7-3; 8 positions match TRBD2. The CDR3 spans 17 residues. J lost 7 bases, V lost 5 bases, and 15 bases had no gene match. Germline V CDR1 and CDR2: SGHTA, FQGTGA. CDR3 coding DNA: TGTGCCAGCAGCCCCATGGGCGGGGGGAAGGTTTACGGGGAGCTGTTTTTT. This translates into CASSPMGGGKVYGELFF. The complete variable domain, with remaining parts taken from reference TRBV7-3 and TRBJ2-2, reads GAGVSQTPSNKVTEKGKYVELRCDPISGHTALYWYRQSLGQGPEFLIYFQGTGAADDSGLPNDRFFAVRPEGSVSTLKIQRTERGDSAVYLCASSPMGGGKVYGELFFGEGSRLTVL.

This sequence joins TRBV5-5 and TRBJ2-1, with a weak D call TRBD2 (6 bases). This CDR3 is built from 15 residues. Germline V gives CDR1 SGHKS, CDR2 YYEKEE (reference sequence). Trimming removed 3 bases from V and 4 bases from J, with 14 bases in between. The CDR3 protein is CASSWEVGGYNEQFF. As DNA, the CDR3 is TGTGCCAGCAGCTGGGAGGTTGGGGGATACAATGAGCAGTTCTTC.

The CDR3: CASSVEPGNKETQYF. CDR3 sequence (DNA): TGTGCCAGCAGCGTAGAACCCGGGAACAAAGAGACCCAGTACTTC. The J gene is TRBJ2-5, the V gene TRBV9; the D gene is possibly TRBD2 (5 bases). The CDR3 is 15 residues long. Between the trimmed V and J ends, which lost 0 bases and 3 bases, there was a span of 12 bases. Germline assignment: CDR1 SGDLS and CDR2 YYNGEE. Full variable domain (outside the CDR3, taken from reference TRBV9 and TRBJ2-5): DSGVTQTPKHLITATGQRVTLRCSPRSGDLSVYWYQQSLDQGLQFLIQYYNGEERAKGNILERFSAQQFPDLHSELNLSSLELGDSALYFCASSVEPGNKETQYFGPGTRLLVL.

The chain links TRBV5-1 to TRBJ2-6; maybe TRBD1 (6 bases). Trimming took off 0 bases at V and 0 bases at J, with 10 bases between the two ends. The CDR3 totals 17 residues. Germline V gives CDR1 SGHRS, CDR2 YFSETQ. The CDR3 spells CASSLGGTPSGANVLTF. CDR3 in DNA: TGCGCCAGCAGCTTGGGAGGGACACCCTCTGGGGCCAACGTCCTGACTTTC.

The chain combines TRBV4-2 with TRBJ2-2, with a weak D call TRBD1 (5 bases). CDR3 size: 16 residues. The germline CDR1 and CDR2 sequences are LGHNA and YNFKEQ. V was trimmed by 4 bases and J by 0 bases, leaving 12 bases between them. The CDR3 region has the DNA TGTGCCAGCAGCCCCGTGGACACTTCGAACACCGGGGAGCTGTTTTTT. Protein sequence: CASSPVDTSNTGELFF.

The chain is built from TRBV30 and TRBJ2-7; 10 nucleotides match TRBD1. The CDR3 totals 16 residues. Germline V gene lookup returns CDR1 GTSNPN and CDR2 SVGIG (reference sequence). V lost 2 bases and J lost 2; bases outside the gene matches: 9. The DNA for the CDR3 is TGTGCCTGGAGTCCCCTAGGCGGGACAGGGGCCTACGAGCAGTACTTC. As protein: CAWSPLGGTGAYEQYF. The variable domain in full, completed from reference TRBV30 and TRBJ2-7, reads SQTIHQWPATLVQPVGSPLSLECTVEGTSNPNLYWYRQAAGRGLQLLFYSVGIGQISSEVPQNLSASRPQDRQFILSSKKLLLSDSGFYLCAWSPLGGTGAYEQYFGPGTRLTVT.